This entry concerns a single T cell receptor (beta chain). The repertoire was sequenced with immunoSEQ multiplex PCR; TCRdb's copy has only in-frame clones and lacks some. The profile shows millions of clones, about 94% of them singletons. Naive CD8 isolation took CD45RO-negative cells positively selected for CCR7 and excluded terminally differentiated effector memory CD45RA+ cells. The CDR3 runs to 13 residues. V shed 2 bases and J shed 3 bases, with 8 bases lying between them. In germline, CDR1 is SGHKS, CDR2 YYEKEE (reference sequence). These data are taken from a study of shared clonotypes between healthy human individuals.

The receptor was isolated from a man between 18 and 35 years old in good health. The chain uses TRBV5-5 and TRBJ1-1, with no clear D. Material for sequencing was naive CD8+ T cells sorted from blood. The CDR3 protein is CASSFLIDTEAFF. In nucleotides, the CDR3 is TGTGCCAGCAGCTTTCTGATAGACACTGAAGCTTTCTTT. Using reference TRBV5-5 and TRBJ1-1 for the parts outside the CDR3, the full variable domain is DAGVTQSPTHLIKTRGQQVTLRCSPISGHKSVSWYQQVLGQGPQFIFQYYEKEERGRGNFPDRFSARQFPNYSSELNVNALLLGDSALYLCASSFLIDTEAFFGQGTRLTVV.